Shown below are 16 T cell receptor beta chains from a single sample sequenced in a study of Graves' ophthalmopathy and Graves' hyperthyroidism. CDR3 regions of TCR beta were amplified from RNA transcripts. First-round RT-PCR employed HTBI primers, with a second-round multiplex PCR after it. TCRdb redid the calling of the multiplex PCR reads with MiXCR, one entry per CDR3 protein. The data show around 1,000,000 distinct CDR3 sequences, less than 45% seen once. The sequenced material came from peripheral blood or thyroid tissue (not recorded which). The receptors were gathered from an adult man with Graves' hyperthyroidism.

A few counts support this clonotype. V and J are TRBV29-1 and TRBJ1-2; 8 nucleotides agree with TRBD1. Germline V gives CDR1 SQVTM, CDR2 ANQGSEA. The V gene end was trimmed by 7 bases and the J gene end by 8 bases; junction bases not matched to a gene: 6. The CDR3 covers 11 residues. CDR3 in amino acids: CSEGTGHGYTF. In DNA form, the CDR3 reads TGCAGCGAAGGGACAGGACACGGCTACACCTTC.

This clonotype was seen repeatedly, ten times or more. The CDR3 DNA reads TGTGCCAGCAGCGAAGGGGACACCCAGTACTTC. It specifies CASSEGDTQYF. The rearrangement uses TRBV7-6 and TRBJ2-3; D might be TRBD1 or TRBD2, each matching 5 bases. The better agreement between TRBJ2-5 and the DNA end casts doubt on the J call. From germline, CDR1 is SGHVS and CDR2 FNYEAQ. This CDR3 has 11 amino acids.

This clonotype was detected once. This chain uses TRBV11-2 with TRBJ1-2, with D unresolved. Germline V gives CDR1 SGHAT, CDR2 FQNNGV. V shed 3 bases and J shed 4 bases, with 9 bases lying between them. There are 13 residues in the CDR3. CDR3 loop: CASSFDGRYGYTF. The CDR3 DNA reads TGTGCCAGCAGCTTTGACGGACGCTATGGCTACACCTTC.

V gene TRBV20-1 combines with J gene TRBJ1-6, with 9 bases identical to TRBD1. The CDR3 has 15 amino acids. CDR1 and CDR2 from the germline V gene are DFQATT and SNEGSKA (reference sequence). Germline trimming cut 3 bases from V and 5 bases from J; bases unmatched to any gene: 5. The CDR3 bases are TGCAGTGCTAGCAGCGACAGGGGGGATAATTCACCCCTCCACTTT. Translated, it gives CSASSDRGDNSPLHF.

Turning to this clonotype: A single base separates this from a much larger clone, so it may be a read error. The chain links TRBV12-3 or TRBV12-4 to TRBJ1-6; weak D call: TRBD1 (5 bases). V shed 5 bases and J shed 11 bases, with 16 bases lying between them. The CDR3 is 14 residues long. The CDR3 coding sequence is TGTGCCAGCAGTGTTCAGGGAAGTGTGACACCCCTCCACTTT. Encoded protein: CASSVQGSVTPLHF.

This clonotype was recorded at least ten times. The chain recombines TRBV7-6 with TRBJ2-2; 8 nucleotides line up with TRBD1. The CDR3 sequence is 15 residues long. V lost 5 bases, J lost 3 bases, and 5 bases stayed unmatched. Per germline, CDR1 SGHVS and CDR2 FNYEAQ. The CDR3 spells CASSHRGVDTGELFF. In DNA form, the CDR3 reads TGTGCCAGCAGCCACAGGGGGGTGGACACCGGGGAGCTGTTTTTT.

This clonotype was picked up many times. V and J are TRBV19 and TRBJ1-3; perhaps TRBD1 as D (5 bases). The CDR3 runs 15 residues. The germline V gene has CDR1 LNHDA and CDR2 SQIVND (reference sequence). The V and J ends lost 5 bases and 0 bases respectively, with 11 bases between them. In nucleotides, the CDR3 is TGTGCCAGTAGTGTCGACAGTCGCTCTGGAAACACCATATATTTT. Translated: CASSVDSRSGNTIYF.

In this sample, this clonotype turned up a few times. The chain carries TRBV4-2 and TRBJ1-2; 7 nucleotides align to TRBD1. The CDR3 extends over 16 amino acids. The germline CDR1 and CDR2 sequences are LGHNA and YNFKEQ. With V trimmed by 0 bases and J by 6 bases, 10 bases remained unmatched. The DNA of the CDR3 is TGTGCCAGCAGCCAAGATTTTAGAGACAGGGTTAATGGCTACACCTTC. Protein: CASSQDFRDRVNGYTF.

This clonotype appeared many times. This chain links TRBV25-1 with TRBJ2-2; no definite D call. The CDR3 is 13 amino acids. The germline V gene encodes CDR1 MGHDK and CDR2 SYGVNS. The V and J ends lost 3 bases and 8 bases respectively, with 10 bases between them. The CDR3 sequence is CASSDLLQGELFF. The CDR3 bases are TGTGCCAGCAGTGACCTCCTCCAAGGGGAGCTGTTTTTT.

This clonotype was observed a handful of times. This chain links TRBV3-1 with TRBJ1-2, with 8 positions matching TRBD1. With 0 bases clipped from V and 7 bases from J, the junction kept 7 bases outside the gene matches. CDR3 length: 15 amino acids. Germline assignment: CDR1 LGHDT and CDR2 YNNKEL (reference sequence). The CDR3 here is CASSQEPGGESGYTF. CDR3 DNA sequence: TGTGCCAGCAGCCAAGAACCAGGGGGCGAGAGTGGCTACACCTTC.

At least ten counts were recorded for this clonotype. The chain recombines TRBV7-8 with TRBJ2-5, with 8 bases lining up with TRBD2. This CDR3 spans 15 amino acids. The germline CDR1 and CDR2 sequences are SGHVS and FQNEAQ. The V segment lost 3 bases and the J segment 1 base; nucleotides outside the gene matches: 4. This chain's CDR3 is CASSLAGGAQETQYF. The DNA of the CDR3 is TGTGCCAGCAGCTTGGCCGGGGGGGCCCAAGAGACCCAGTACTTC.

This chain joins TRBV15 and TRBJ1-5, with D possibly matching TRBD1 (5 bases). V lost 3 bases to trimming and J lost 11 bases, with 20 bases between them. CDR3 length: 15 residues. Germline assignment: CDR1 LNHNV and CDR2 YYDKDF (reference sequence). CDR3 sequence reads: CATSRAQGYQETQHF. The CDR3 bases are TGTGCCACCAGCAGGGCTCAGGGTTATCAAGAGACCCAGCATTTT.

This clonotype has a single count. At one boundary the junction diverges from the germline segment, which might be a read error. V gene TRBV4-3 combines with J gene TRBJ1-3; unclear D gene. Per germline, CDR1 LGHNA and CDR2 YSLEER. The length of the CDR3 is 15 residues. The CDR3 protein is CASSQDSHPGSTIYF. Written as DNA, the CDR3 is TGCGCCAGCAGCCAAGATTCACACCCTGGAAGCACCATATATTTT.

This clonotype was seen at least ten times. The rearrangement uses TRBV19 and TRBJ2-5; weak D call: TRBD1 (6 bases). V was shortened by 4 bases and J by 2 bases, with 11 bases between the two germline ends. Germline CDR1 and CDR2: LNHDA and SQIVND (reference sequence). This CDR3 region has 14 residues. The CDR3 region is CASSNDRRQETQYF. The CDR3 DNA follows: TGTGCCAGTAGTAATGACAGGCGTCAAGAGACCCAGTACTTC.

This sequence joins TRBV5-1 and TRBJ1-6; unclear D gene. V was clipped by 5 bases and J by 5 bases, with 8 bases between them. The CDR3 is 13 residues long. Germline assignment: CDR1 SGHRS and CDR2 YFSETQ. The chain's CDR3 is CASSTDHNSPLHF. The CDR3 coding sequence is TGCGCCAGCAGTACAGATCATAATTCACCCCTCCACTTT.

The gene calls are TRBV10-3 and TRBJ1-3; no clear D. The CDR3 is made up of 12 amino acids. V was pared by 7 bases and J by 7 bases, with 11 bases between. Germline loops: CDR1 ENHRY, CDR2 SYGVKD. CDR3 coding DNA: TGTGCCATCACCCGAGGCAGGAACACCATATATTTT. Protein: CAITRGRNTIYF.